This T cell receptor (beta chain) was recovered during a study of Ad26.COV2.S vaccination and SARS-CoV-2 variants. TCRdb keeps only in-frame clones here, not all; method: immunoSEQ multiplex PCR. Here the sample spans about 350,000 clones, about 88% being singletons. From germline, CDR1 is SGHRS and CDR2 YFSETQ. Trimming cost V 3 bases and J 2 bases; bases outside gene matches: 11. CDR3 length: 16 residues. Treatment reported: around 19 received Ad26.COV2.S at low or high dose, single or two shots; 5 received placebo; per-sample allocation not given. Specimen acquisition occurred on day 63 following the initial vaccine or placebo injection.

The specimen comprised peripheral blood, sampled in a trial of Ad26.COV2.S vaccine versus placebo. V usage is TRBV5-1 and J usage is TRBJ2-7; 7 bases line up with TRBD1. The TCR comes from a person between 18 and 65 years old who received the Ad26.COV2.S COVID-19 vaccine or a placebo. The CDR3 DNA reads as TGCGCCAGCAGCTGGGGCTCCGGGACAGCAACCTACGAGCAGTACTTC. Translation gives CASSWGSGTATYEQYF.